The clone carrying this TCR beta chain was counted once. The junction had 19 bases not matched to a gene; V was cut back by 0 bases and J by 3 bases. Per the germline V gene, CDR1 is MNHEY and CDR2 is SMNVEV (reference sequence). The length of the CDR3 is 21 residues. Preparing the TCRbeta library involved the use of unique molecular identifiers. TCRdb reanalysed the PCR reads using MiXCR and keeps one entry per CDR3 protein. The table records 350,000 to 400,000 distinct CDR3 sequences, roughly 21% of them present only once. The sample originates from a study of T-cell reconstitution after alpha-beta-depleted transplantation in children.

This receptor was identified in a human donor who donated a stem cell graft to a child with acute myeloid leukemia. This sequence joins TRBV27 and TRBJ2-3; 9 nucleotides align to TRBD2. This material consisted of PBMCs from the stem cell graft donor, taken from the stem cell graft. The CDR3 DNA reads TGTGCCAGCAGTTTATCGTTCCAGGGAGGGACCCCGGGACTAGCAACAGATACGCAGTATTTT. Translation gives CASSLSFQGGTPGLATDTQYF.